Following are 25 T cell receptor beta chains from one sample sequenced in a study of identical twins. Using its own MiXCR run on the 5' RACE reads, TCRdb lists one record per CDR3 protein. The sample comprises about 530,000 distinct CDR3 sequences, 20% to 25% of which are singletons, and roughly 0.5% rests with the top ten. This sample was also put to use in a study of yellow fever vaccine responses in identical twins.

Sequencing input: CD4+ T cells sorted from blood. The receptors come from a woman between 18 and 29 years old in good health.

The chain recombines TRBV6-2 or TRBV6-3 with TRBJ2-5; the D gene is possibly TRBD1 (5 bases). Germline CDR1 and CDR2: MNHEY and SVGEGT. V was clipped by 1 base and J by 5 bases, with 11 bases between them. This CDR3 spans 14 amino acids. The CDR3 spells CASSYLAGHETQYF. CDR3 bases: TGTGCCAGCAGTTACTTGGCAGGGCATGAGACCCAGTACTTC.

The J gene is TRBJ2-1, the V gene TRBV12-3 or TRBV12-4; 12 nucleotides agree with TRBD2. CDR3 length: 16 residues. V lost 6 bases to trimming and J lost 0 bases; unmatched junction nucleotides: 3. CDR3 loop: CASRTSGSVSYNEQFF. CDR3 DNA: TGTGCCAGCAGGACTAGCGGGAGCGTCTCCTACAATGAGCAGTTCTTC.

The chain links TRBV12-3 or TRBV12-4 to TRBJ2-5, with TRBD2 matching 10 bases. V was pared by 5 bases and J by 4 bases, with 7 bases of the junction left unmatched. The CDR3 sequence is 15 residues long. The DNA of the CDR3 is TGTGCCAGCAGTCGCATAGCGGGGGGCCGAGAGACCCAGTACTTC. Its translation: CASSRIAGGRETQYF.

This chain connects TRBV4-1 to TRBJ2-1; 10 bases fit TRBD2. Germline CDR1 MGHRA, CDR2 YSYEKL. The CDR3 spans 17 residues. The ends lost 7 bases at V and 0 bases at J; junction bases unmatched: 9. The CDR3 spells CASTPGLARSSYNEQFF. CDR3 coding DNA: TGCGCCAGCACGCCGGGACTAGCGAGGAGCTCCTACAATGAGCAGTTCTTC.

The table lists this clonotype with a few counts. The genes are TRBV20-1 and TRBJ2-5; 10 bases agree with TRBD2. V was clipped by 0 bases and J by 4 bases; unmatched bases: 8. Germline V gene data show CDR1 as DFQATT and CDR2 as SNEGSKA (reference sequence). This CDR3 has 16 residues. The CDR3 bases are TGCAGTGCTAGAGATCTAGCGGGGGCCAGGGGAGAGACCCAGTACTTC. This translates into CSARDLAGARGETQYF.

This clonotype was counted at least ten times. The gene calls are TRBV4-1 and TRBJ2-2; TRBD2 is a possible D gene (5 bases). Per the germline V gene, CDR1 is MGHRA and CDR2 is YSYEKL. Trimming took 1 base from V and 2 from J, leaving 8 bases between them. This CDR3 comprises 15 residues. CDR3 coding DNA: TGCGCCAGCAGCCAAGTAAGACTAAACACCGGGGAGCTGTTTTTT. Its protein product is CASSQVRLNTGELFF.

The chain links TRBV12-3 or TRBV12-4 to TRBJ1-2; 10 bases align to TRBD1. CDR3 length: 16 amino acids. J was trimmed by 2 bases and V by 5 bases; bases with no gene match: 8. The CDR3, as DNA: TGTGCCAGCAGTCGACAAGGGACAGGGGAGAACTATGGCTACACCTTC. It codes for CASSRQGTGENYGYTF.

The chain recombines TRBV12-3 or TRBV12-4 with TRBJ2-7, with 14 nucleotides matching TRBD2. The CDR3 runs 19 residues. V lost 4 bases and J lost 5; bases outside the gene matches: 16. This chain's CDR3 is CASSSTAGGRLAGGNEQYF. CDR3 in DNA: TGTGCCAGCAGTTCAACAGCTGGGGGACGACTAGCGGGAGGGAACGAGCAGTACTTC.

This clonotype was recorded only once. The chain couples TRBV29-1 to TRBJ2-4; no definite D call. CDR3 size: 15 residues. Looked up from germline, CDR1 is SQVTM and CDR2 is ANQGSEA. V was pared by 6 bases and J by 0 bases, with 15 bases between. The CDR3 loop is CSVRAGSIAKNIQYF. In nucleotides, the CDR3 is TGCAGCGTCCGTGCAGGATCTATAGCCAAAAACATTCAGTACTTC. Full variable domain (remainder filled in from reference TRBV29-1 and TRBJ2-4): SAVISQKPSRDICQRGTSLTIQCQVDSQVTMMFWYRQQPGQSLTLIATANQGSEATYESGFVIDKFPISRPNLTFSTLTVSNMSPEDSSIYLCSVRAGSIAKNIQYFGAGTRLSVL.

CDR3 amino acids: CSISRGGKSSYNEQFF. In DNA form, the CDR3 reads TGCAGCATAAGTCGGGGCGGCAAGAGCTCCTACAATGAGCAGTTCTTC. The chain joins TRBV29-1 to TRBJ2-1; either TRBD1 or TRBD2 may supply D (5 bases each). V was trimmed by 8 bases and J by 0 bases, leaving 20 bases between them. The germline gives CDR1 SQVTM, CDR2 ANQGSEA. The CDR3 sequence is 16 residues long.

This clonotype was counted only a few times. V gene TRBV6-5 combines with J gene TRBJ1-1; 8 nucleotides match TRBD1. V lost 2 bases and J lost 1; bases outside the gene matches: 3. The CDR3 loop spans 15 amino acids. In germline, CDR1 is MNHEY, CDR2 SVGAGI. The CDR3 protein is CASSYRQGANTEAFF. DNA for the CDR3: TGTGCCAGCAGTTACCGGCAGGGGGCGAACACTGAAGCTTTCTTT.

The chain links TRBV20-1 to TRBJ2-1; 8 nucleotides line up with TRBD1. V shed 5 bases, J shed 6 bases, and the junction held 3 bases outside the gene matches. Germline assignment: CDR1 DFQATT and CDR2 SNEGSKA (reference sequence). The CDR3 covers 12 residues. CDR3 bases: TGCAGTGCTCGGACAGGGCCCAATGAGCAGTTCTTC. It specifies CSARTGPNEQFF.

A few counts support this clonotype. The V call is TRBV10-3, the J call TRBJ2-7; 11 bases map to TRBD2. V lost 3 bases and J lost 5; bases outside the gene matches: 9. Looked up from germline, CDR1 is ENHRY and CDR2 is SYGVKD. There are 16 residues in the CDR3. The CDR3, as DNA: TGTGCCATCAGTGACCTTGCTAGCGGGGGGATCGACGAGCAGTACGTC. Its protein is CAISDLASGGIDEQYV.

The table lists this clonotype with a count of one. V is TRBV7-9 and J is TRBJ2-1; 7 nucleotides line up with TRBD1. This CDR3 is built from 16 residues. The germline CDR1 and CDR2 sequences are SEHNR and FQNEAQ (reference sequence). V shed 5 bases, J shed 5 bases, and the junction held 12 bases outside the gene matches. In DNA form, the CDR3 reads TGTGCCAGCAGCCGACAGGGTAGAATTCGAAACAATGAGCAGTTCTTC. Residues: CASSRQGRIRNNEQFF.

There are many counts of this clonotype. This chain joins TRBV4-2 and TRBJ1-3; D unresolved. Trimming cost V 3 bases and J 4 bases, with 10 bases left between them. This CDR3 has 14 amino acids. The V gene's germline CDR1 is LGHNA and CDR2 YNFKEQ. The CDR3 sequence is CASSQAASGNTIYF. The CDR3 bases are TGTGCCAGCAGCCAGGCCGCGAGCGGAAACACCATATATTTT.

This clonotype turned up a few times. V gene TRBV20-1 combines with J gene TRBJ2-1; TRBD2 agrees at 7 bases. Germline assignment: CDR1 DFQATT and CDR2 SNEGSKA (reference sequence). The CDR3 loop spans 16 amino acids. After removal of 3 bases from V and 7 bases from J, the junction contained 15 bases not matched to a gene. The CDR3 DNA is TGCAGTGCTAGTCCCCAGGGCGCGGGAGAGGGTAATGAGCAGTTCTTC. Translation: CSASPQGAGEGNEQFF.

This clonotype was recorded at least ten times. J is TRBJ2-7 and V is TRBV12-3 or TRBV12-4; D is uncertain. This CDR3 comprises 14 residues. Trimming left V 6 bases short and J 0 bases short, with 12 bases between. In DNA form, the CDR3 reads TGTGCCAGCAGGAAAGGACCGTACTCCTACGAGCAGTACTTC. This gives the protein CASRKGPYSYEQYF.

The J gene is TRBJ2-5, the V gene TRBV20-1; D perhaps matches TRBD2 (6 bases). The CDR3 runs 12 residues. The V gene lost 7 bases and the J gene lost 4 bases, with 13 bases spanning the gap. CDR1 and CDR2 (germline): DFQATT, SNEGSKA (reference sequence). CDR3 sequence: CSVAGWGETQYF. The CDR3 DNA reads TGCAGTGTCGCGGGGTGGGGAGAGACCCAGTACTTC.

There are a few counts of this clonotype. The chain links TRBV28 to TRBJ2-1, with 11 bases aligning to TRBD2. This CDR3 has 15 amino acids. The germline V gene has CDR1 MDHEN and CDR2 SYDVKM. The ends lost 5 bases at V and 9 bases at J; junction bases unmatched: 9. The CDR3 DNA sequence: TGTGCCAGCAGTAAGGCTAGCGGGGGGTTTGTTGAGCAGTTCTTC. This codes for CASSKASGGFVEQFF.

CDR3 bases: TGCGCCAGCAGCCCCTTGAGGGGAAAAGGCACCGGGGAGCTGTTTTTT. As protein: CASSPLRGKGTGELFF. This sequence joins TRBV4-1 and TRBJ2-2; D possibly matches TRBD1 or TRBD2 (5 bases each). The CDR3 is 16 amino acids. V was clipped by 4 bases and J by 4 bases, with 16 bases between them. CDR1 and CDR2 from the germline V gene are MGHRA and YSYEKL.

This clonotype was recorded at least ten times. V gene TRBV29-1 combines with J gene TRBJ2-5, with TRBD2 identical over 9 bases. The CDR3 has 14 amino acids. CDR1 and CDR2 (germline): SQVTM, ANQGSEA. The trim removed 6 bases at V and 4 bases at J, leaving 9 bases unmatched. In nucleotides, the CDR3 is TGCAGCGTGGGTAGGGTAGCGGGAGCAGAGACCCAGTACTTC. It is translated as CSVGRVAGAETQYF.

This clonotype occurred a few times. The V call is TRBV4-1, the J call TRBJ2-7, with 7 bases matching TRBD2. CDR3 length equals 16 residues. After removal of 0 bases from V and 1 base from J, the junction contained 6 bases not matched to a gene. The germline V gene encodes CDR1 MGHRA and CDR2 YSYEKL. The CDR3 sequence: CASSQDRGGDSYEQYF. The CDR3 DNA sequence: TGCGCCAGCAGCCAAGATCGCGGGGGAGATTCCTACGAGCAGTACTTC.

This rearrangement joins TRBV29-1 to TRBJ2-2, with TRBD1 matching 7 bases. CDR1 is SQVTM and CDR2 is ANQGSEA in the germline V gene. V lost 7 bases to trimming and J lost 7 bases; unmatched junction nucleotides: 12. The CDR3 contains 14 residues. CDR3 in DNA: TGCAGCGGTAAAGGACAGGCTTTGGGCGGGGAGCTGTTTTTT. This sequence encodes CSGKGQALGGELFF.

Ten or more counts support this clonotype. The V call is TRBV7-2, the J call TRBJ1-6; 7 bases are shared with TRBD1. V was pared by 2 bases and J by 5 bases, with 3 bases of the junction left unmatched. Germline CDR1 is SGHTA and CDR2 is FQGNSA. This CDR3 is built from 15 residues. CDR3 in DNA: TGTGCCAGCAGCTTAAGGGACAGCAATAATTCACCCCTCCACTTT. This translates into CASSLRDSNNSPLHF.

This clonotype was seen many times. The rearrangement links TRBV9 to TRBJ1-6; D is undetermined. Germline CDR1 and CDR2: SGDLS and YYNGEE. Trimming took off 4 bases at V and 8 bases at J, with 13 bases between the two ends. The CDR3 runs to 14 residues. The CDR3 coding sequence is TGTGCCAGCAGCTTGGACCCGGGTGATTCACCCCTCCACTTT. Protein sequence: CASSLDPGDSPLHF.